This TCR beta chain was retrieved from a study of response to subunit inactivated influenza vaccine. Germline V gene lookup returns CDR1 ENHRY and CDR2 SYGVKD. V dropped 10 bases and J dropped 6 bases, with 12 bases sitting between them. CDR3 length: 12 amino acids. TCRdb re-derived calls from the RT-PCR reads in MiXCR, one entry per CDR3 protein. Found here are 150,000 or so distinct CDR3 sequences, approximately 10% of them singletons; the top ten hold approximately 13%. This specimen consisted of non-naive T cells sorted from PBMCs, obtained roughly 48 days after vaccination. The sequence was collected from a man between 45 and 60 years old who received an inactivated influenza vaccine. The chain joins TRBV10-3 to TRBJ1-4, with D perhaps TRBD1 (5 bases). The chain's CDR3 is CATGGDDEKLFF. The CDR3 coding sequence is TGTGCCACCGGGGGTGATGATGAAAAACTGTTTTTT.